Below are 32 T cell receptor beta chains sequenced from a single sample in a study of human T cells and chemical hapten exposure. Time point denoted: pre-sensitization, week 0. This sample's treatment: therapeutic diphenylcyclopropenone sensitization with weekly scalp DPC. TCRdb itself ran the RACE reads through MiXCR, one entry per CDR3 protein. This sample has some 70,000 distinct CDR3 sequences, with approximately 11% found just once. This specimen consisted of whole blood, obtained in connection with sensitization to the hapten diphenylcyclopropenone (DPC). The receptors were gathered from a woman between 50 and 59 years old with alopecia areata. Some clones in this sample may be carry-over from other donors' samples.

This clonotype was counted many times. The gene calls are TRBV6-2 or TRBV6-3 and TRBJ1-5; D not certain. The CDR3 spans 13 residues. From germline, CDR1 is MNHEY and CDR2 SVGEGT. The V gene lost 7 bases and the J gene lost 5 bases, with 12 bases spanning the gap. For the CDR3, the DNA is TGTGCCAGCAACCGGAGGGTGGATCAGCCCCAGCATTTT. Translating gives CASNRRVDQPQHF.

The genes are TRBV7-9 and TRBJ2-5, with 10 bases fitting TRBD2. The CDR3 totals 14 residues. Trimming took 8 bases from V and 4 from J; bases not matched to a gene: 7. The germline gives CDR1 SEHNR, CDR2 FQNEAQ (reference sequence). This CDR3 is CASRLAGETETQYF. CDR3 nucleotides: TGTGCCAGCCGTCTAGCGGGAGAAACAGAGACCCAGTACTTC.

V gene TRBV4-3 combines with J gene TRBJ1-1; no reliable D call. V was clipped by 1 base and J by 6 bases, with 9 bases between them. The CDR3 is 13 amino acids. Germline CDR1 is LGHNA and CDR2 is YSLEER. The CDR3: CASSQGGRAEAFF. The CDR3 DNA reads as TGCGCCAGCAGCCAAGGGGGTAGGGCTGAAGCTTTCTTT.

This clonotype was detected ten times or more. V usage is TRBV12-3 or TRBV12-4 and J usage is TRBJ1-1; D is uncertain. V shed 8 bases and J shed 1 base, with 11 bases lying between them. CDR3 length: 13 amino acids. CDR3 DNA sequence: TGTGCCAGCGGAAGGACGGCGAACACTGAAGCTTTCTTT. Amino acid sequence: CASGRTANTEAFF.

V is TRBV20-1 and J is TRBJ2-1, with 7 bases identical to TRBD2. The ends lost 0 bases at V and 4 bases at J; junction bases unmatched: 3. This CDR3 region has 14 residues. Looked up from germline, CDR1 is DFQATT and CDR2 is SNEGSKA (reference sequence). The chain's CDR3 is CSAREAGKYNEQFF. The CDR3 DNA is TGCAGTGCTAGAGAAGCGGGAAAATACAATGAGCAGTTCTTC.

The J gene is TRBJ2-7, the V gene TRBV28, with 10 bases that match TRBD1. This CDR3 comprises 14 residues. V was clipped by 5 bases and J by 6 bases; unmatched bases: 7. CDR1 is MDHEN and CDR2 is SYDVKM in the germline V gene. The CDR3 DNA reads as TGTGCCAGCAGTAGGGACAGGGGAATTGTCGAGCAGTACTTC. Its protein product is CASSRDRGIVEQYF.

This clonotype was observed many times. CDR3 DNA sequence: TGCGCCAGCAGGGATACATCGGCCGGCGGCTATGGCTACACCTTC. Translating it yields CASRDTSAGGYGYTF. The chain couples TRBV10-2 to TRBJ1-2, with unresolved D. This CDR3 has 15 amino acids. Between the trimmed V and J ends, which lost 6 bases and 4 bases, there was a span of 18 bases. CDR1 is WSHSY, CDR2 SAAADI, per germline.

This clonotype showed up many times. The chain is built from TRBV7-8 and TRBJ2-6, with D possibly matching TRBD1 (6 bases). CDR1 is SGHVS, CDR2 FQNEAQ, per germline. Trimming shortened V by 1 base and J by 0 bases, and 13 bases separated the two germline ends. The CDR3 is made up of 18 amino acids. The CDR3 reads CASSLGQAFLSGANVLTF. In DNA form, the CDR3 reads TGTGCCAGCAGCTTAGGACAGGCCTTCCTCTCTGGGGCCAACGTCCTGACTTTC.

This sequence joins TRBV9 and TRBJ2-5, with 9 bases fitting TRBD2. CDR1 and CDR2 from the germline V gene are SGDLS and YYNGEE. The V and J ends lost 0 bases and 5 bases, in that order; junction bases with no gene match: 14. This CDR3 region has 18 residues. The CDR3 region has the DNA TGTGCCAGCAGCGTAGATTTTGGTAGCGGGGGATCGGGGGAGACCCAGTACTTC. Translating it yields CASSVDFGSGGSGETQYF. The full variable domain, in which reference TRBV9 and TRBJ2-5 provide the parts outside the CDR3, is DSGVTQTPKHLITATGQRVTLRCSPRSGDLSVYWYQQSLDQGLQFLIQYYNGEERAKGNILERFSAQQFPDLHSELNLSSLELGDSALYFCASSVDFGSGGSGETQYFGPGTRLLVL.

The genes are TRBV6-1 and TRBJ2-1; TRBD2 is a possible D gene (6 bases). The germline V gene encodes CDR1 MNHNS and CDR2 SASEGT. Trimming took off 9 bases at V and 0 bases at J, with 15 bases between the two ends. The CDR3 has 15 residues. The CDR3 sequence: CARPGGLSSYNEQFF. For the CDR3, the DNA is TGTGCCAGACCCGGAGGGCTTAGCTCCTACAATGAGCAGTTCTTC.

This clonotype has only a few counts. This chain joins TRBV19 and TRBJ2-2; possible D gene TRBD2, 6 bases. The CDR3 length is 17 residues. Trimming removed 7 bases at V and 0 bases at J, with 18 bases between. Germline V CDR1 and CDR2: LNHDA, SQIVND (reference sequence). Here the CDR3 DNA reads TGTGCCAGTAAGCTCCGTAGTCCGGGGGCGAACACCGGGGAGCTGTTTTTT. Residues: CASKLRSPGANTGELFF.

This clonotype appeared a few times. This rearrangement joins TRBV6-2 or TRBV6-3 to TRBJ2-7, with TRBD2 matching over 12 bases. V shed 5 bases, J shed 2 bases, and the junction held 4 bases outside the gene matches. The length of the CDR3 is 15 residues. Germline assignment: CDR1 MNHEY and CDR2 SVGEGT. The CDR3 spells CASSPWTSGTYEQYF. The CDR3 coding sequence is TGTGCCAGCAGTCCTTGGACTAGCGGGACCTACGAGCAGTACTTC.

This clonotype appeared many times. The genes are TRBV28 and TRBJ1-5, with D possibly being TRBD1 (6 bases). Germline V CDR1 and CDR2: MDHEN, SYDVKM. The CDR3 length is 15 residues. Trimming removed 3 bases from V and 1 base from J, with 10 bases in between. The DNA of the CDR3 is TGTGCCAGCAGTTTCGCGGGGGCGAGCAATCAGCCCCAGCATTTT. Translated: CASSFAGASNQPQHF.

V is TRBV9 and J is TRBJ2-7; D remains ambiguous. This CDR3 is built from 14 residues. Germline V gene lookup returns CDR1 SGDLS and CDR2 YYNGEE. V gave up 1 base and J gave up 6 bases, with 14 bases separating them. CDR3 protein: CASSVTTAYREQYF. The DNA of the CDR3 is TGTGCCAGCAGCGTAACCACGGCCTACCGCGAGCAGTACTTC.

The chain couples TRBV3-1 to TRBJ2-5; D gene uncertain. Looked up from germline, CDR1 is LGHDT and CDR2 is YNNKEL (reference sequence). Trimming took 2 bases from V and 5 from J, leaving 15 bases between them. The CDR3 has 15 residues. The CDR3, as DNA: TGTGCCAGCAGCCAACTGGGGAACCGCTACGAGACCCAGTACTTC. Translated, it gives CASSQLGNRYETQYF.

Only a few counts were recorded for this clonotype. The chain combines TRBV7-2 with TRBJ1-2; D not certain. Trimming left V 3 bases short and J 4 bases short, with 6 bases between. The CDR3 spans 12 residues. CDR1 is SGHTA and CDR2 is FQGNSA in the germline V gene. CDR3 sequence (DNA): TGTGCCAGCAGCTTGGCATTCTATGGCTACACCTTC. Its translation: CASSLAFYGYTF.

This clonotype turned up a few times. J is TRBJ2-7 and V is TRBV6-2 or TRBV6-3, with 12 bases lining up with TRBD2. Germline loops: CDR1 MNHEY, CDR2 SVGEGT. This CDR3 spans 15 amino acids. J lost 2 bases, V lost 5 bases, and 4 bases had no gene match. CDR3 nucleotides: TGTGCCAGCAGTCGCCTAGCGGGGGGGCCCTACGAGCAGTACTTC. It specifies CASSRLAGGPYEQYF.

This clonotype was found a few times. CDR3 loop: CASSLMGPDEKLFF. CDR3 bases: TGTGCCAGCAGTTTAATGGGGCCTGATGAAAAACTGTTTTTT. The gene calls are TRBV28 and TRBJ1-4; TRBD1 might be the D (5 bases). The length of the CDR3 is 14 residues. Trimming removed 2 bases from V and 6 bases from J, with 10 bases in between. CDR1 is MDHEN, CDR2 SYDVKM, per germline.

The chain employs TRBV28 and TRBJ2-7; D may be TRBD1 (5 bases). This CDR3 is built from 12 residues. The V end was cut by 6 bases, the J end by 4 bases, with 10 bases between. CDR1 is MDHEN and CDR2 is SYDVKM in the germline V gene. The CDR3 nucleotides are TGTGCCAGCAGCACGACAGCATACGAGCAGTACTTC. Its translation: CASSTTAYEQYF.

This clonotype has just a few counts. At one boundary the junction diverges from the germline segment, which might be a read error. The chain employs TRBV29-1 and TRBJ2-7, with 12 bases matching TRBD2. Germline-derived CDR1 and CDR2 are SQVTM and ANQGSEA. The CDR3 covers 16 residues. CDR3 residues: CSVKESGTSGSYEQYF. In DNA, the CDR3 is TGCAGCGTTAAAGAATCCGGGACTAGCGGGTCGTACGAGCAGTACTTC.

There are many counts of this clonotype. J is TRBJ2-7 and V is TRBV11-2; no definite D call. V was pared by 5 bases and J by 5 bases, with 13 bases between. This CDR3 is built from 13 residues. Looked up from germline, CDR1 is SGHAT and CDR2 is FQNNGV. This CDR3 is CASSPTAVNEQYF. CDR3 nucleotides: TGTGCCAGCAGCCCCACCGCCGTAAACGAGCAGTACTTC.

The V gene is TRBV6-2 or TRBV6-3, the J gene TRBJ2-6, with D possibly matching TRBD1 (6 bases). With 2 bases removed from V and 9 bases from J, the gap between germline ends came to 17 bases. Germline V gives CDR1 MNHEY, CDR2 SVGEGT. The CDR3 consists of 16 residues. The CDR3 DNA reads TGTGCCAGCAGTTACGAACGACAGGTCGGAGGCAACGTCCTGACTTTC. Amino acid sequence: CASSYERQVGGNVLTF.

In its sample, this clonotype was seen many times. The CDR3, as DNA: TGTGCCAGCACCCCCTCAGGGCTTGGGTCCTACGAGCAGTACTTC. Translated: CASTPSGLGSYEQYF. The chain joins TRBV27 to TRBJ2-7; tentatively, D is TRBD1 (5 bases). Germline V gene lookup returns CDR1 MNHEY and CDR2 SMNVEV (reference sequence). The germline V and J ends were trimmed by 7 bases and 1 base, with 17 bases remaining between them. The CDR3 totals 15 residues.

The CDR3 DNA is TGTGCCAGCACTGACAGTTCTGGAAACACCATATATTTT. It encodes CASTDSSGNTIYF. The chain recombines TRBV6-6 with TRBJ1-3; TRBD1 is a possible D gene (5 bases). Trimming took 7 bases from V and 1 from J, leaving 8 bases between them. Germline CDR1 is MNHNY and CDR2 is SVGAGI (reference sequence). The CDR3 runs to 13 residues.

V and J are TRBV2 and TRBJ2-5, with 10 positions matching TRBD1. With V trimmed by 7 bases and J by 4 bases, 3 bases remained unmatched. Germline loops: CDR1 SNHLY, CDR2 FYNNEI. This CDR3 spans 13 amino acids. CDR3 bases: TGTGCCAGCAACCGGGACAGGGGAGAGACCCAGTACTTC. Residues: CASNRDRGETQYF.

This clonotype was observed a few times. V gene TRBV12-3 or TRBV12-4 combines with J gene TRBJ1-5; D uncertain. The CDR3 has 13 amino acids. Trimming pared 6 bases from V and 4 bases from J, leaving 10 bases between. The CDR3 coding sequence is TGTGCCAGCAGCTGGGAGCCTAATCAGCCCCAGCATTTT. It translates to CASSWEPNQPQHF.

This clonotype appeared a few times. V gene TRBV3-1 combines with J gene TRBJ1-1, with TRBD1 as a possible D gene (6 bases). Trimming removed 0 bases from V and 1 base from J, with 9 bases in between. This CDR3 comprises 15 residues. Germline CDR1 reads LGHDT; CDR2 reads YNNKEL (reference sequence). The CDR3 DNA follows: TGTGCCAGCAGCCAAGATAGAGGGGGGAACACTGAAGCTTTCTTT. This codes for CASSQDRGGNTEAFF.

In this sample, this clonotype turned up a few times. The V and J genes are TRBV12-3 or TRBV12-4 and TRBJ1-2; TRBD1 matches 8 bases. The CDR3 contains 13 residues. Trimming at V came to 5 bases and at J to 3 bases, leaving 2 bases not matched to a gene. Here the CDR3 reads CASSGQGDYGYTF. The CDR3 region has the DNA TGTGCCAGCAGTGGACAGGGTGACTATGGCTACACCTTC.

The table lists this clonotype with many counts. This chain uses TRBV20-1 with TRBJ2-7, with D possibly being TRBD1 (6 bases). V was cut by 3 bases and J by 3 bases, with 12 bases left in between. CDR3 length: 13 amino acids. The germline V gene encodes CDR1 DFQATT and CDR2 SNEGSKA (reference sequence). The CDR3 DNA is TGCAGTGCTAGCCCTGTAGGGGGCTACGAGCAGTACTTC. This encodes CSASPVGGYEQYF.

This clonotype was counted many times. The genes are TRBV29-1 and TRBJ2-7; 13 bases map to TRBD2. The CDR3 loop spans 13 amino acids. Germline CDR1 and CDR2: SQVTM and ANQGSEA. Losses at the gene ends were 6 bases for V and 2 bases for J; bases not matched to a gene: 1. CDR3 amino acids: CSVGLAGAYEQYF. For the CDR3, the DNA is TGCAGCGTCGGACTAGCGGGAGCCTACGAGCAGTACTTC.

On this clonotype itself: A much larger clone is a single base away; this may be a read error. The chain carries TRBV18 and TRBJ1-1; D is uncertain. CDR1 is KGHSH and CDR2 is LQKENI in the germline V gene. CDR3 length: 13 residues. CDR3 in DNA: TGTGCCAACTCACCACCGGTTACCACTGAAGCTTTCTTT. Its translation is CANSPPVTTEAFF.

In its sample, this clonotype was seen many times. The rearrangement links TRBV2 to TRBJ2-3; tentative D call: TRBD1 (5 bases). This CDR3 spans 14 amino acids. The germline CDR1 and CDR2 sequences are SNHLY and FYNNEI. Deletions cut 8 bases from V and 0 bases from J, with 12 bases between. The CDR3 coding sequence is TGTGCCAGCTACTCCCGACAGAGCACAGATACGCAGTATTTT. Its translation: CASYSRQSTDTQYF. The entire variable domain, with the rest obtained from reference TRBV2 and TRBJ2-3, is as follows: EPEVTQTPSHQVTQMGQEVILRCVPISNHLYFYWYRQILGQKVEFLVSFYNNEISEKSEIFDDQFSVERPDGSNFTLKIRSTKLEDSAMYFCASYSRQSTDTQYFGPGTRLTVL.